This TCR beta chain is drawn from a study of blood T cells in healthy people across ages. CDR1 is MGHRA and CDR2 is YSYEKL in the germline V gene. The CDR3 covers 14 residues. The ends were cut back, 3 bases at V and 2 bases at J, with 11 bases in the middle. Combining a sample-barcoded 5' primer with a J-beta primer mix, a second PCR ran for roughly 7 to 12 cycles. The authors tagged each cDNA molecule using a template-switch adaptor with 12 random nucleotides. MiXCR, run by TCRdb on the 5' RACE reads, gives a single entry per CDR3 protein. The data contain roughly 700,000 distinct CDR3 sequences, 20% to 30% of them singletons. These data were likewise used in another study, on T cells of mothers and their children. This second report adds: Per mother, over 8 million TCR beta CDR3 reads were obtained; per child, around 2.9 million. Related pairs of mothers and children showed slightly higher, non-significant overlap versus unrelated pairs.

This chain joins TRBV4-1 and TRBJ2-7; D perhaps matches TRBD1 (5 bases). The sequencing sample was made of blood. The origin of this receptor is a boy between 5 and 17 years old in good health. CDR3 nucleotide sequence: TGCGCCAGCAGCCATTCCCAGGGCCCCTACGAGCAGTACTTC. Protein product: CASSHSQGPYEQYF.